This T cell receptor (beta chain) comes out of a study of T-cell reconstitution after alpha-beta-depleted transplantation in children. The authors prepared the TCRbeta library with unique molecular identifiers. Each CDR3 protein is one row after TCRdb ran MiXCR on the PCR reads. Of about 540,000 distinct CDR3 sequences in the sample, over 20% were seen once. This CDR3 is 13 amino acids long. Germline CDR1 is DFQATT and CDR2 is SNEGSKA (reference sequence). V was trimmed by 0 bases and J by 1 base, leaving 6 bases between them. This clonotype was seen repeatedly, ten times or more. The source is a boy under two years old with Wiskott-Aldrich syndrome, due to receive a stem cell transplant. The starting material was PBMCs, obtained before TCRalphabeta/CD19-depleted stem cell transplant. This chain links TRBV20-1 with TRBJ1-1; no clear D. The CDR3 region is CSAREDGNTEAFF. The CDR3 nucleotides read TGCAGTGCTAGAGAGGACGGGAACACTGAAGCTTTCTTT.